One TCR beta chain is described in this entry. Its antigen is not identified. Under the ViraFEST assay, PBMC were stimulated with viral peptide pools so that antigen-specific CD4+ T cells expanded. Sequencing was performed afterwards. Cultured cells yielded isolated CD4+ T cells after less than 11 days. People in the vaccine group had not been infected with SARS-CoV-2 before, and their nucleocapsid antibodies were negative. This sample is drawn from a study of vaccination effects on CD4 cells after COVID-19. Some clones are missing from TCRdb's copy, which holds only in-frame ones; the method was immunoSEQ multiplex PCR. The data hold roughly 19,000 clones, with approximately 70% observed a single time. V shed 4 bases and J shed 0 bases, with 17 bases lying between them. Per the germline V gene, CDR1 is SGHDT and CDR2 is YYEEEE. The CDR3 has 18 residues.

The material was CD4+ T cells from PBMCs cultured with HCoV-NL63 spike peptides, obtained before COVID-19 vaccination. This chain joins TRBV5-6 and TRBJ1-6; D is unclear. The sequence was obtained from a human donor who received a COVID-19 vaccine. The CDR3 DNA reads TGTGCCAGCAGCCGCGTAATAGGAGAAGCCTCCTATAATTCACCCCTCCACTTT. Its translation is CASSRVIGEASYNSPLHF.